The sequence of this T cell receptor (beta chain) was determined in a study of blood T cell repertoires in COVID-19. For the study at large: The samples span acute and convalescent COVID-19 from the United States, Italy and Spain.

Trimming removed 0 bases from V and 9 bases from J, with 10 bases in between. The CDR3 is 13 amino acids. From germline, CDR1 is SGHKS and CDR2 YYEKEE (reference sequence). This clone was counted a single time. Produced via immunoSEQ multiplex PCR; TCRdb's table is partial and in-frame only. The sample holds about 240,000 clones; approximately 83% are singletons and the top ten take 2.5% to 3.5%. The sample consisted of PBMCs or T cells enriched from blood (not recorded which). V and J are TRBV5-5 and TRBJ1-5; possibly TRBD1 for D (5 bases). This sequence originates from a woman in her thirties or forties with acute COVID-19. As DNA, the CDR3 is TGTGCCAGCAGCTTGGTCGGGGGGAGGCCCCAGCATTTT. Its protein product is CASSLVGGRPQHF.